The source of this T cell receptor (beta chain) is a study of T cells after yellow fever vaccination. Study outcomes and limitations: In post-booster samples, most primary-vaccination clones reappeared (just under 98% CD4, 88% CD8). Repertoires sorted by FACS could include abundant clonotypes that are contaminants from the bulk population.

A process of 5'RACE template switching, which added a universal primer site and UMIs, was used to make TCR cDNA. TCRdb passed the 5' RACE reads through MiXCR, listing each CDR3 protein once. Of some 250,000 distinct CDR3 sequences in the sample, roughly 7.2% were seen once. In regard to this clonotype: What it binds is not known.

V was clipped by 3 bases and J by 4 bases, with 9 bases between them. CDR3 length: 13 amino acids. Germline loops: CDR1 SEHNR, CDR2 FQNEAQ (reference sequence). This sample comprised CD4+ T cells sorted from PBMCs, obtained 15 days after the yellow fever booster vaccination. The chain carries TRBV7-9 and TRBJ2-5; D is ambiguous. This clonotype was obtained from a man between 25 and 39 years old who received the YFV17D yellow fever vaccine. The CDR3 nucleotides are TGTGCCAGCAGCTTTGGGTATTTAGAGACCCAGTACTTC. This translates into CASSFGYLETQYF.